This is a list of T cell receptor beta chains from one sample in a study of cytomegalovirus exposure and HLA in healthy donors. Assay used: immunoSEQ multiplex PCR; TCRdb lists only in-frame clones, some missing. The sample consists of approximately 52,000 clones, around 79% of them appearing once. Material: PBMCs. The receptor set was obtained from a female donor in good health and CMV-seronegative. Each CDR3 is given with its conserved first and last residue. A D gene is named only where the DNA matches it firmly. Rows may omit the clone size; those that give it use once, few, many or a size class.

TRBV19	TRBD1	.	TRBJ1-5	TGTGCCAGTAGTTTACAAGGACAGGGGGGGAGCAATCAGCCCCAGCATTTT	CASSLQGQGGSNQPQHF
TRBV6-1	TRBD1	.	TRBJ1-1	TGTGCCAGCAGTGAGCACACAGGGGGAGGAACTGAAGCTTTCTTT	CASSEHTGGGTEAFF
TRBV7-8	TRBD1	.	TRBJ1-2	TGTGCCAGCAGCTTAGCAATGGGACAGACAAACTATGGCTACACCTTC	CASSLAMGQTNYGYTF
TRBV6-1	TRBD2	once	TRBJ2-3	TGTGCCAGCAGTGGGGGGCCCGGGGGGGAGGACTTCACAGATACGCAGTATTTT	CASSGGPGGEDFTDTQYF
TRBV2	TRBD2	.	TRBJ2-1	TGTGCCAGCCGCCTTGGACTAGCGGGAGACAATGAGCAGTTCTTC	CASRLGLAGDNEQFF
TRBV2	TRBD1	.	TRBJ1-1	TGTGCCAGCACCAGGACAGGGGGAACTGAAGCTTTCTTT	CASTRTGGTEAFF
TRBV5-5	TRBD1	.	TRBJ2-7	TGTGCCAGCAGCTTGGCCAGGGGGTCCTACGAGCAGTACTTC	CASSLARGSYEQYF
TRBV2	TRBD1	.	TRBJ1-1	TGTGCCAGCTACCGACAGGGGGGGTCGAACACTGAAGCTTTCTTT	CASYRQGGSNTEAFF
TRBV7-9	.	once	TRBJ1-3	TGTGCCAGCAGCTTCACAGGGATCTACTCTGGAAACACCATATATTTT	CASSFTGIYSGNTIYF
TRBV28	.	once	TRBJ1-2	TGTGCCAGCGGAGGAAGCAACTATGGCTACACCTTC	CASGGSNYGYTF
TRBV14	TRBD1	.	TRBJ2-7	TGTGCCAGCAGCCGTGGGACAGGCTACGAGCAGTACTTC	CASSRGTGYEQYF
TRBV6-1	TRBD1	.	TRBJ1-2	TGTGCCACGGACAGGCCGGACCGGGGTGGCTACACCTTC	CATDRPDRGGYTF
TRBV28	TRBD1	.	TRBJ1-2	TGTGCCAGCAGTCCGGATGGACAGGGATTTGACTATGGCTACACCTTC	CASSPDGQGFDYGYTF
TRBV27	TRBD2	few	TRBJ2-3	TGTGCCAGCAGCGCGGGGGGGCGTCAATCAGATACGCAGTATTTT	CASSAGGRQSDTQYF
TRBV2	.	.	TRBJ2-7	TGTGCCAGCCTTCGGACCAGGGTTGGCTCCTACGAGCAGTACTTC	CASLRTRVGSYEQYF
TRBV5-4	TRBD1	.	TRBJ2-6	TGTGCCAGCAGCTTGGGGGGCCTACAGGGGGCCTCTGGGGCCAACGTCCTGACTTTC	CASSLGGLQGASGANVLTF
TRBV27	.	.	TRBJ2-1	TGTGCCAGCAAAGTGTCCCGAGGTGAGCAGTTCTTC	CASKVSRGEQFF
TRBV2	TRBD1	.	TRBJ2-7	TGTGCCAGCAGTGGAGACAGGGCGACCTACGAGCAGTACTTC	CASSGDRATYEQYF
TRBV28	.	.	TRBJ1-2	TGTGCCAGCAGTCTCGTTTATGAGGGGGGGGACTATGGCTACACCTTC	CASSLVYEGGDYGYTF
TRBV28	TRBD1	.	TRBJ1-2	TGTGCCAGCACCGGACAGGGTGAAGGCTACACCTTC	CASTGQGEGYTF
TRBV2	.	few	TRBJ1-2	TGTGCCAGCAGTCGCGCCGCAACGGATGGCTACACCTTC	CASSRAATDGYTF
TRBV4-3	.	.	TRBJ2-7	TGCGCCAGCAGCCTGTTTCGGGGGGCTGGTGACGAGCAGTACTTC	CASSLFRGAGDEQYF
TRBV6-5	TRBD2	.	TRBJ2-5	TGTGCCAGCAGGACTAGCGGGACGACAGGGGAGACCCAGTACTTC	CASRTSGTTGETQYF
TRBV19	TRBD1	.	TRBJ1-1	TGTGCCAGTAGTCCTCCCAGACAGGGGAACACTGAAGCTTTCTTT	CASSPPRQGNTEAFF
TRBV6-1	.	.	TRBJ2-1	TGTGCCAGCACGGAAAGCGGCGAGGGAATTAATGAGCAGTTCTTC	CASTESGEGINEQFF
TRBV5-6	.	.	TRBJ2-7	TGTGCCAGCAGCTTGGGGGGGGCTAGCGGCGAGCAGTACTTC	CASSLGGASGEQYF
TRBV21-1	.	.	TRBJ2-7	TGTGCCAGCAGCGAAGGGGCGGGACCACTAAGCTACGAGCAGTACTTC	CASSEGAGPLSYEQYF
TRBV21-1	.	once	TRBJ2-7	TGTGCCAGTCTGGACAGGCGGCACGAGCAGTACTTC	CASLDRRHEQYF